Listed below are T cell receptor beta chains from one sample, sequenced in a study of blood T cell repertoires in COVID-19. TCRdb's copy holds only in-frame clones and misses some; the assay was immunoSEQ multiplex PCR. The sample contains approximately 200,000 clones, about 90% of which appear only once. Sequencing was performed on peripheral blood. Every receptor here comes from a man aged 30 to 39 with COVID-19, enrolled during active disease. Both conserved end residues are part of each CDR3. Each record gives: D gene, J gene, clone size, V gene, CDR3 DNA, CDR3 protein. D genes are given only for firm matches. The size of a clone is reported for some rows only, either as once, few or many, or as a class for expanded clones.

D: TRBD1; J: TRBJ1-1; size: -; V: TRBV5-1; DNA: TGCGCCAGCAGCTTGGGTCTGAGACAGGGGGTCTCTGAAGCTTTCTTT; CDR3: CASSLGLRQGVSEAFF
D: -; J: TRBJ1-6; size: -; V: TRBV6-5; DNA: TGTGCCAGCAGGGCAACAACAGGGTACGGTTCACCCCTCCACTTT; CDR3: CASRATTGYGSPLHF
D: TRBD1; J: TRBJ1-3; size: -; V: TRBV6-5; DNA: TGTGCCAGCAGTCCCGGACAGGGGACTGGAAACACCATATATTTT; CDR3: CASSPGQGTGNTIYF
D: -; J: TRBJ1-2; size: -; V: TRBV21-1; DNA: TGTGCCAGCAGCAAACTTAGGACAGGGGGCCAAGATGGCTACACCTTC; CDR3: CASSKLRTGGQDGYTF
D: TRBD2; J: TRBJ2-5; size: -; V: TRBV5-5; DNA: TGTGCCAGCAGCTCCCCTAGCGGGGGGCCGCAAGAGACCCAGTACTTC; CDR3: CASSSPSGGPQETQYF
D: TRBD1; J: TRBJ2-1; size: -; V: TRBV29-1; DNA: TGCAGCGTTGGTGAGACAGGGGGCTACAATGAGCAGTTCTTC; CDR3: CSVGETGGYNEQFF
D: TRBD1; J: TRBJ1-2; size: -; V: TRBV5-1; DNA: TGCGCCAGCAGCTTGAGGACAGGGGGCGGCTATGGCTACACCTTC; CDR3: CASSLRTGGGYGYTF
D: -; J: TRBJ2-3; size: -; V: TRBV11-1; DNA: TGTGCCAGCAGCTTTACAGGGAACACAGATACGCAGTATTTT; CDR3: CASSFTGNTDTQYF
D: TRBD2; J: TRBJ2-7; size: -; V: TRBV3-1/TRBV3-2; DNA: TGTGCCAGCAGCCAAGGAGCCAGCGGGATCTCCTACGAGCAGTACTTC; CDR3: CASSQGASGISYEQYF
D: TRBD1; J: TRBJ1-4; size: -; V: TRBV28; DNA: TGTGCCAGCTCCTACGCGGGACAGGGCGGTGAAAAACTGTTTTTT; CDR3: CASSYAGQGGEKLFF
D: -; J: TRBJ1-5; size: -; V: TRBV2; DNA: TGTGCCAGCAGTGAAGATTCAGGTAATCAGCCCCAGCATTTT; CDR3: CASSEDSGNQPQHF
D: -; J: TRBJ2-2; size: once; V: TRBV12-3/TRBV12-4; DNA: TGTGCCAGCAGTTCGGGAACCGGGGAGCTGTTTTTT; CDR3: CASSSGTGELFF
D: -; J: TRBJ1-1; size: -; V: TRBV3-1/TRBV3-2; DNA: TGTGCCAGCAGCCAAGCTCGGACTGAAGCTTTCTTT; CDR3: CASSQARTEAFF
D: -; J: TRBJ1-3; size: -; V: TRBV30; DNA: TGTGCCTGGAGCGTGCGGGGGAACACCATATATTTT; CDR3: CAWSVRGNTIYF
D: -; J: TRBJ2-2; size: -; V: TRBV11-2; DNA: TGTGCCAGCAGCTCCCCCCGGGGGAACACCGGGGAGCTGTTTTTT; CDR3: CASSSPRGNTGELFF
D: TRBD1; J: TRBJ1-5; size: -; V: TRBV27; DNA: TGTGCCAGCAGTGACAGGGGCAATCAGCCCCAGCATTTT; CDR3: CASSDRGNQPQHF
D: TRBD1; J: TRBJ2-3; size: -; V: TRBV15; DNA: TGTGCCACCAGCCCGCGGACAGGGGGCAGCGCAGATACGCAGTATTTT; CDR3: CATSPRTGGSADTQYF
D: -; J: TRBJ2-3; size: -; V: TRBV29-1; DNA: TGCAGCGTTAGGGACACCGGCACAGATACGCAGTATTTT; CDR3: CSVRDTGTDTQYF
D: TRBD2; J: TRBJ2-1; size: -; V: TRBV4-2; DNA: TGTGCCAGCAGCCAAATGGCGACTAGCTCCAATGAGCAGTTCTTC; CDR3: CASSQMATSSNEQFF
D: TRBD2; J: TRBJ2-1; size: -; V: TRBV5-4; DNA: TGTGCCAGCAGCCCTAGCGGGGGGGTTCTCCGAAGCTCCTACAATGAGCAGTTCTTC; CDR3: CASSPSGGVLRSSYNEQFF
D: TRBD2; J: TRBJ2-7; size: -; V: TRBV4-3; DNA: TGCGCCAGCAGCGAAACCGGGACTAGCTCCTACGAGCAGTACTTC; CDR3: CASSETGTSSYEQYF
D: -; J: TRBJ2-2; size: -; V: TRBV14; DNA: TGTGCCAGCAGCCAAGGGGGAGTCTGGACGGAGGGGACCGGGGAGCTGTTTTTT; CDR3: CASSQGGVWTEGTGELFF
D: -; J: TRBJ1-2; size: -; V: TRBV5-4; DNA: TGTGCCAGCAGCCCCTCGGGGGGCAGGTATGGCTACACCTTC; CDR3: CASSPSGGRYGYTF
D: TRBD1; J: TRBJ1-2; size: once; V: TRBV9; DNA: TGTGCCAGCAGCGTAGGGGGAACAGGGGGCAAATATGGCTACACCTTC; CDR3: CASSVGGTGGKYGYTF
D: -; J: TRBJ1-4; size: -; V: TRBV3-1/TRBV3-2; DNA: TGTGCCAGCAGCCAAGACGCCGGCCCCGGGAAAAAACTGTTTTTT; CDR3: CASSQDAGPGKKLFF
D: TRBD2; J: TRBJ2-3; size: -; V: TRBV5-1; DNA: TGCGCCAGCAGCTTACCGACTAGCGGGCCATCAGATACGCAGTATTTT; CDR3: CASSLPTSGPSDTQYF
D: -; J: TRBJ1-2; size: -; V: TRBV5-1; DNA: TGCGCCAGCAGCTTAGCTACAGATTCATATGGCTACACCTTC; CDR3: CASSLATDSYGYTF
D: -; J: TRBJ1-6; size: -; V: TRBV27; DNA: TGTGCCAGCGGGCGGAGCGGGATCTCCTATAATTCACCCCTCCACTTT; CDR3: CASGRSGISYNSPLHF
D: TRBD1; J: TRBJ2-7; size: -; V: TRBV11-2; DNA: TGTGCCAGCAGCTTCCTGGGGACAGGGGACTACGAGCAGTACTTC; CDR3: CASSFLGTGDYEQYF
D: TRBD2; J: TRBJ2-1; size: -; V: TRBV18; DNA: TGTGCCAGCTCACCAGGACTAGCGGGGGGCTCCTACAATGAGCAGTTCTTC; CDR3: CASSPGLAGGSYNEQFF
D: TRBD1; J: TRBJ1-2; size: -; V: TRBV6-5; DNA: TGTGCCAGCAGTTATGGGACAGGGGTTGATGGCTACACCTTC; CDR3: CASSYGTGVDGYTF